These T cell receptor beta chains were read from a single sample in a study of blood T cell repertoires in COVID-19. Clones were sequenced by immunoSEQ multiplex PCR, and TCRdb holds only the in-frame ones, with some missing. The data contain around 35,000 clones, 70% to 90% of them singletons. Sequencing was carried out using peripheral blood. These receptors were taken from a human donor in a cohort sampled during active COVID-19. Each CDR3 is given with its conserved first and last residue. The D gene is left open where the match is weak. Size tells how often a clone was seen (once, few, many) or the class of an expanded clone, and some rows leave it out.

CDR3 DNA | CDR3 protein | V gene | clone size | D gene | J gene
TGTGCCAGCAGCCCGTGGACAGGGTTTGGGGGACAAGAGACCCAGTACTTC | CASSPWTGFGGQETQYF | TRBV5-8 | - | TRBD1 | TRBJ2-5
TGTGCCACCAGCAGAGATCACAGGGAAGAGACCCAGTACTTC | CATSRDHREETQYF | TRBV15 | - | - | TRBJ2-5
TGTGCCAGCTCACCTCCCGGGACAGGGGAGCGGGAGACCCAGTACTTC | CASSPPGTGERETQYF | TRBV18 | - | TRBD1 | TRBJ2-5
TGTGCCAGCAGTCCCGCCGACAGGGGAAATGAGCAGTTCTTC | CASSPADRGNEQFF | TRBV28 | - | TRBD1 | TRBJ2-1
TGTGCCAGCAGCCCCCGGGCAGGGGACACAGATACGCAGTATTTT | CASSPRAGDTDTQYF | TRBV3-1/TRBV3-2 | - | - | TRBJ2-3
TGTGCCAGCAGACAGATGCCCCACACCGGGGAGCTGTTTTTT | CASRQMPHTGELFF | TRBV9 | - | - | TRBJ2-2
TGTGCCAGCAGTTACGGAGACAGGGGTTACAATGAGCAGTTCTTC | CASSYGDRGYNEQFF | TRBV28 | - | TRBD1 | TRBJ2-1
TGTGCCAGCAGTGGAGGGCGGATCTATGGCTACACCTTC | CASSGGRIYGYTF | TRBV2 | - | - | TRBJ1-2
TGTGCCAGCAGCTCCGGGGGGGTCGGTTCGTACGAGCAGTACTTC | CASSSGGVGSYEQYF | TRBV5-5 | few | TRBD2 | TRBJ2-7
TGTGCCAGCAGCTTCAGGGCAACTAATGAAAAACTGTTTTTT | CASSFRATNEKLFF | TRBV11-2 | - | - | TRBJ1-4
TGTGCCAGCAGCCACCATCGTCAGGGGGGCAACTATGGCTACACCTTC | CASSHHRQGGNYGYTF | TRBV3-1/TRBV3-2 | - | TRBD1 | TRBJ1-2
TGTGCCAGTAGTAGAACAGGGGGCAATCAGCCCCAGCATTTT | CASSRTGGNQPQHF | TRBV19 | - | TRBD1 | TRBJ1-5
TGCGCCAGCAGCCAAGGAGAAACCCGCTTGAACACTGAAGCTTTCTTT | CASSQGETRLNTEAFF | TRBV4-1 | - | - | TRBJ1-1
TGTGCCAGCAGTCCCTCGAGTGGGGGCGCGGGAGGAGGCTACACCTTC | CASSPSSGGAGGGYTF | TRBV27 | - | - | TRBJ1-2
TGTGCCAGCAGCCACAAGGGACTAGCGGGGGGGAGAGATACGCAGTATTTT | CASSHKGLAGGRDTQYF | TRBV3-1/TRBV3-2 | - | TRBD2 | TRBJ2-3
TGTGCCAGCAGCCCTCGCTTCGGTGACTATGGCTACACCTTC | CASSPRFGDYGYTF | TRBV7-3 | - | - | TRBJ1-2
TGTGCCAGCAGCTCACAGACGGGGGGAGCAGCTAATGAAAAACTGTTTTTT | CASSSQTGGAANEKLFF | TRBV5-5 | - | - | TRBJ1-4
TGTGCCAGCAGTGTGGCAGGGGGTAGTCAGCCCCAGCATTTT | CASSVAGGSQPQHF | TRBV2 | - | TRBD1 | TRBJ1-5
TGTGCCAGCAGCTTCGGACAGTTTCGTGGCTACACCTTC | CASSFGQFRGYTF | TRBV7-9 | once | - | TRBJ1-2
TGTGCCAGCAGCCAAGATCGAGGCCTCGGGTCCCAAGAGACCCAGTACTTC | CASSQDRGLGSQETQYF | TRBV4-2 | - | - | TRBJ2-5
TGTGCTAGCAGCGCAGACAAGTGGGACACCATATATTTT | CASSADKWDTIYF | TRBV7-7 | - | - | TRBJ1-3
TGTGCCAGCAGCTTGACAGGGGCAAGTAGCGGAAACACCATATATTTT | CASSLTGASSGNTIYF | TRBV7-9 | - | TRBD1 | TRBJ1-3
TGTGCCAGCAGGAGGGACAGGGTTGTCGAAAAACTGTTTTTT | CASRRDRVVEKLFF | TRBV28 | - | TRBD1 | TRBJ1-4
TGTGCTAGTGGTTTAAGACTAGAGACCCAGTACTTC | CASGLRLETQYF | TRBV12-5 | - | - | TRBJ2-5
TGTGCCAGCAGCTTGAAGGGGGCGAACTCTGGAAACACCATATATTTT | CASSLKGANSGNTIYF | TRBV5-6 | - | TRBD1 | TRBJ1-3
TGTGCCAGCAGCCCAAGGGGAGGCGGCACTGAAGCTTTCTTT | CASSPRGGGTEAFF | TRBV7-9 | - | - | TRBJ1-1
TGTGCCAGCAGAAAGCCGGGACTAGCGGGAGGAAACACCGGGGAGCTGTTTTTT | CASRKPGLAGGNTGELFF | TRBV28 | - | TRBD2 | TRBJ2-2
TGTGCCAGCAGCGTCTCCGGGGTGAGCACAGATACGCAGTATTTT | CASSVSGVSTDTQYF | TRBV9 | - | - | TRBJ2-3
TGTGCCAGCAGTCCTACGTACAATCAGCCCCAGCATTTT | CASSPTYNQPQHF | TRBV5-8 | few | - | TRBJ1-5
TGCAGCGTTGGGTTAGACAGGCCCTTCGGCGAGCAGTACTTC | CSVGLDRPFGEQYF | TRBV29-1 | - | - | TRBJ2-7
TGTGCCACGGCCGGGACAGGGTCCTACGAGCAGTACTTC | CATAGTGSYEQYF | TRBV10-3 | - | TRBD1 | TRBJ2-7
TGTGCCAGTTTAGCGGGGGGCAATCAGCCCCAGCATTTT | CASLAGGNQPQHF | TRBV19 | - | - | TRBJ1-5
TGTGCCAGCAGTGATACTAGCGGAACCTACGAGCAGTACTTC | CASSDTSGTYEQYF | TRBV2 | - | TRBD2 | TRBJ2-7
TGTGCCAGCAGCCCCCTTGCGGGGGGGCCTCGGGAGCAGTTCTTC | CASSPLAGGPREQFF | TRBV7-2 | - | TRBD2 | TRBJ2-1
TGCGCCAGCAGCTCAAACAGGAACACTGAAGCTTTCTTT | CASSSNRNTEAFF | TRBV5-1 | - | - | TRBJ1-1
TGCGCCAGCAGCTTGGGCTTCTGGACTGTGACCTACAATGAGCAGTTCTTC | CASSLGFWTVTYNEQFF | TRBV5-1 | - | - | TRBJ2-1
TGTGCCAGCGCTCTTAGATTGCTGGGGGGGCGGAATGAGCAGTTCTTC | CASALRLLGGRNEQFF | TRBV7-8 | - | - | TRBJ2-1
TGTGCCAGCAGCACCGGACAGGGCCAAGAGACCCAGTACTTC | CASSTGQGQETQYF | TRBV5-5 | once | TRBD1 | TRBJ2-5
TGCGCCAGCAGCCAAGGGCAGCAGGGGGCGGCAGACACCGGGGAGCTGTTTTTT | CASSQGQQGAADTGELFF | TRBV4-3 | - | TRBD1 | TRBJ2-2
TGTGCCAGCAGCCCGGTCGGGAGAACTGAAGCTTTCTTT | CASSPVGRTEAFF | TRBV19 | - | - | TRBJ1-1
TGTGCCAGCAGTAGGAGCGGACGGTACAATGAGCAGTTCTTC | CASSRSGRYNEQFF | TRBV2 | - | - | TRBJ2-1
TGTGCCAGCAGCTTAGTCGGACAGCTTAGCAATCAGCCCCAGCATTTT | CASSLVGQLSNQPQHF | TRBV7-2 | - | - | TRBJ1-5
TGTGCCAGCAGTGGGACTAGCGGGGGGCCCCGGACCCAGTACTTC | CASSGTSGGPRTQYF | TRBV2 | - | TRBD2 | TRBJ2-5
TGTGCCAGCAGCTTGGCCGACCCCGGACAGGGATACAACTATGGCTACACCTTC | CASSLADPGQGYNYGYTF | TRBV5-5 | - | TRBD1 | TRBJ1-2
TGTGCCAGCAGCTTAACGCGGGACAGGGGGAATAATGAGCAGTTCTTC | CASSLTRDRGNNEQFF | TRBV7-3 | - | TRBD1 | TRBJ2-1
TGTGCCAGCAGCCTCGGGACACCAATACGTAGCGAGCAGTACTTC | CASSLGTPIRSEQYF | TRBV27 | - | - | TRBJ2-7
TGTGCCACCAGTGAGGTCGACAGGGGCTCCTATAATTCACCCCTCCACTTT | CATSEVDRGSYNSPLHF | TRBV24-1 | - | TRBD1 | TRBJ1-6
TGTGCCAGCAGCCCGACCCGGGAGACGCACATCGGGGAGCTGTTTTTT | CASSPTRETHIGELFF | TRBV7-8 | - | - | TRBJ2-2
TGTGCCAGCAGCAGTCCCCCAGGGAACGACTATGGCTACACCTTC | CASSSPPGNDYGYTF | TRBV5-4 | - | - | TRBJ1-2
TGTGCCAGCAAAGTGATACTTCGGGACAGGGCAGGCGAGCAGTACTTC | CASKVILRDRAGEQYF | TRBV3-1/TRBV3-2 | - | TRBD1 | TRBJ2-7
TGTGCCAGCAGTTACCCCGAGAGGGCCGAAAGAAAACTGTTTTTT | CASSYPERAERKLFF | TRBV6-2/TRBV6-3 | - | - | TRBJ1-4
TGTGCCAGCAGCTTGTCTTTCCGGGAGCAACCAACTAATGAAAAACTGTTTTTT | CASSLSFREQPTNEKLFF | TRBV6-2/TRBV6-3 | - | - | TRBJ1-4
TGTGCCAGCAGTTTGAGACAGGGGGCGCAGGGCTACACCTTC | CASSLRQGAQGYTF | TRBV28 | - | TRBD1 | TRBJ1-2
TGTGCCAGTACGACGGGGGGTGGCCGTGGGAACACTGAAGCTTTCTTT | CASTTGGGRGNTEAFF | TRBV19 | - | - | TRBJ1-1
TGCGCCAGCAGCTTCAATACAGGGTCCTACGAGCAGTACTTC | CASSFNTGSYEQYF | TRBV5-1 | - | - | TRBJ2-7
TGTGCCAGCAACGGAGGTACCTACGAGCAGTACTTC | CASNGGTYEQYF | TRBV12-3/TRBV12-4 | - | - | TRBJ2-7
TGTGCCAGCAGTTACTCCAGCGGATGGGAGACCCAGTACTTC | CASSYSSGWETQYF | TRBV6-6 | - | - | TRBJ2-5
TGTGCCAGTGGGGCGTCTACAGGGGATCAAGAGACCCAGTACTTC | CASGASTGDQETQYF | TRBV5-6 | - | TRBD1 | TRBJ2-5